This T cell receptor (beta chain) originates from a study of technical replicates of blood from a handful of donors. Some clones are missing from TCRdb's copy, which holds only in-frame ones; the method was immunoSEQ multiplex PCR. The sample consists of about 66,000 clones, 95% to 97% of them appearing once. Germline CDR1 reads GTSNPN; CDR2 reads SVGIG (reference sequence). The CDR3 totals 15 residues. The V gene end was trimmed by 4 bases and the J gene end by 6 bases; junction bases not matched to a gene: 8. This chain uses TRBV30 with TRBJ2-1, with TRBD2 matching 11 bases. The sequencing input was T cells isolated from PBMCs. The source is a human donor in good health. The DNA of the CDR3 is TGTGCCTGGACCTGGACCGGGACTAGCGGCAATGAGCAGTTCTTC. The encoded protein is CAWTWTGTSGNEQFF.